One T cell receptor (beta chain) is described in this entry. Its antigen is not identified. Per germline, CDR1 SQVTM and CDR2 ANQGSEA. The CDR3 runs to 11 residues. V dropped 7 bases and J dropped 2 bases, with 9 bases sitting between them. The data belong to a study of shared clonotypes between healthy human individuals. About the study: Per-donor plates numbered three CD4 naive, three CD4 memory, two CD8 naive and one CD8 memory. Study findings and constraints: Generation of non-shared clonotypes was less probable than generation of clonotypes shared by all four donors.

Using immunoSEQ multiplex PCR, the repertoire was profiled, and TCRdb retains in-frame clones only, with some absent. The sample lists 700,000 or so clones, about two thirds occurring once. The receptor was isolated from a young woman in good health. Sequences were obtained from memory CD4+ T cells sorted from blood. Subset described: CD45RA-negative fraction. V gene TRBV29-1 combines with J gene TRBJ2-7; D perhaps matches TRBD1 (6 bases). CDR3 sequence (DNA): TGCAGCGCTTGGACAGCCTACGAGCAGTACTTC. Amino acids: CSAWTAYEQYF.